The rows below give T cell receptor beta chains drawn from one sample of a study of cytomegalovirus exposure and HLA in healthy donors. Generated by immunoSEQ multiplex PCR, the TCRdb table keeps only in-frame clones and is missing some. The sample carries 150,000 to 250,000 clones, approximately 83% recorded once. Sequencing used PBMCs. These receptor sequences come from a boy between 2 and 15 years old in good health and CMV-seronegative. CDR3s include the opening cysteine and the closing phenylalanine or tryptophan. Each record gives: J gene, D gene, V gene, clone size, CDR3 protein, CDR3 DNA. D genes are given only for firm matches. Expanded clones get a size class; other rows say once, few or many, or leave the size out.

>TRBJ2-1|TRBD2|TRBV4-2|-
CASSQVWRGGLNEQFF
TGTGCCAGCAGCCAAGTCTGGCGGGGGGGCCTCAATGAGCAGTTCTTC
>TRBJ1-1|-|TRBV6-5|-
CASSRDSFMNTEAFF
TGTGCCAGCAGCCGCGACAGTTTCATGAACACTGAAGCTTTCTTT
>TRBJ1-1|-|TRBV11-3|few
CASSLSTRGRPFF
TGTGCCAGCAGCTTATCAACCCGGGGGAGACCTTTCTTT
>TRBJ1-3|-|TRBV5-4|-
CASSLGTGNTIYF
TGTGCCAGCAGCTTGGGTACTGGAAACACCATATATTTT
>TRBJ2-3|TRBD1|TRBV30|-
CACTRDRDLKLGTDTQYF
TGTGCCTGCACCCGGGACAGGGATTTGAAGCTCGGCACAGATACGCAGTATTTT
>TRBJ1-1|-|TRBV11-2|-
CASSWGARTEAFF
TGTGCCAGCAGCTGGGGCGCCCGGACTGAAGCTTTCTTT
>TRBJ1-4|TRBD1|TRBV4-1|-
CASSPLPRGRREKLFF
TGCGCCAGCAGCCCCCTCCCCAGGGGGCGACGTGAAAAACTGTTTTTT
>TRBJ2-1|TRBD2|TRBV5-1|-
CASSYGLGNEQFF
TGCGCCAGCAGCTATGGACTAGGCAATGAGCAGTTCTTC
>TRBJ1-2|-|TRBV6-1|-
CASSVFLQSNYGYTF
TGTGCCAGCAGTGTTTTTTTACAGTCTAACTATGGCTACACCTTC
>TRBJ2-1|TRBD2|TRBV19|-
CASSIASGGNNEQFF
TGTGCCAGTAGTATAGCTAGCGGGGGGAACAATGAGCAGTTCTTC
>TRBJ2-2|TRBD2|TRBV9|-
CASSVASGTRSTGELFF
TGTGCCAGCAGCGTAGCGTCGGGGACTAGGAGCACCGGGGAGCTGTTTTTT
>TRBJ1-1|TRBD1|TRBV13|-
CASSLGEGAGGTEAFF
TGTGCCAGCAGCTTAGGGGAGGGGGCCGGTGGCACTGAAGCTTTCTTT
>TRBJ2-2|-|TRBV9|-
CASSVATAPRNTGELFF
TGTGCCAGCAGCGTAGCTACGGCGCCTAGGAACACCGGGGAGCTGTTTTTT
>TRBJ2-5|-|TRBV30|-
CAWSVVVRETQYF
TGTGCCTGGAGTGTGGTAGTGAGGGAGACCCAGTACTTC
>TRBJ2-3|TRBD2|TRBV7-2|-
CASSLERGGFTDTQYF
TGTGCCAGCAGCTTAGAGCGGGGGGGCTTCACAGATACGCAGTATTTT